This record looks at one T cell receptor beta chain sequence and its context. This may stem from a read error, because a much larger clone lies one nucleotide away. The entry originates in a study of OX40 agonist ivuxolimab in advanced cancers. The CDR3 runs to 13 residues. Trimming shortened V by 6 bases and J by 1 base, and 9 bases separated the two germline ends. CDR1 MGHDK and CDR2 SYGVNS come from the germline V gene. Clones were sequenced by immunoSEQ multiplex PCR, and TCRdb holds only the in-frame ones, with some missing. In the table there are about 79,000 clones, 88% of which are singletons.

The source material was CD4+ or CD8+ T cells sorted from blood, sampled in a trial of the OX40 agonist ivuxolimab. The receptor was isolated from an adult with an advanced solid tumor such as melanoma, head and neck, liver or kidney cancer. The gene calls are TRBV25-1 and TRBJ1-1, with D possibly TRBD1 on 6 matching bases. The CDR3 nucleotides are TGTGCCAGCAGCTTACAGGGGAACACTGAAGCTTTCTTT. Translation: CASSLQGNTEAFF.